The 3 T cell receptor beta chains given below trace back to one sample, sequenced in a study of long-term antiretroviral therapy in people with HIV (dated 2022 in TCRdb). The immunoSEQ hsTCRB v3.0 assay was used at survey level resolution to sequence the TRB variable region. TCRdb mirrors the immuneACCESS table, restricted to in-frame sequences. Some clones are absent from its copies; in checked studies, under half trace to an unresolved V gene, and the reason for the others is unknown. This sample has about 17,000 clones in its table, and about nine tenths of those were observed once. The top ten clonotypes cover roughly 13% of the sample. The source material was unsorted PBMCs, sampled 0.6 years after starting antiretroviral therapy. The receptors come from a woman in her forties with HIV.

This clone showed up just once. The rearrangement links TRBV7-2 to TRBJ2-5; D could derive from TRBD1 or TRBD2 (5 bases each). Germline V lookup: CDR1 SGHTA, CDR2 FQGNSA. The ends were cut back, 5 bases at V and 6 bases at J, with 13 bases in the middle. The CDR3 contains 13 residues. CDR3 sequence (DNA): TGTGCCAGCAGCCCCTCGGGGCCGAAGACCCAGTACTTC. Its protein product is CASSPSGPKTQYF.

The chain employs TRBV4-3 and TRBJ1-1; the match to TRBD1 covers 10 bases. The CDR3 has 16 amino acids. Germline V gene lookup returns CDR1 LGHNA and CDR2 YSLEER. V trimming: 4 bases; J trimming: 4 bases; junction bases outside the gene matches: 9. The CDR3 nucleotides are TGCGCCAGCAGCCCTGCCGTACGGACAGGGGGCACTGAAGCTTTCTTT. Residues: CASSPAVRTGGTEAFF.

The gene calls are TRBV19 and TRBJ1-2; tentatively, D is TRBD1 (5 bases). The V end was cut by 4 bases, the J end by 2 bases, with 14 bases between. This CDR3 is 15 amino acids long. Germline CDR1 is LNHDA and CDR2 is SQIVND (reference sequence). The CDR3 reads CASSTSWGINYGYTF. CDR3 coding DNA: TGTGCCAGTAGTACCAGTTGGGGGATAAACTATGGCTACACCTTC.